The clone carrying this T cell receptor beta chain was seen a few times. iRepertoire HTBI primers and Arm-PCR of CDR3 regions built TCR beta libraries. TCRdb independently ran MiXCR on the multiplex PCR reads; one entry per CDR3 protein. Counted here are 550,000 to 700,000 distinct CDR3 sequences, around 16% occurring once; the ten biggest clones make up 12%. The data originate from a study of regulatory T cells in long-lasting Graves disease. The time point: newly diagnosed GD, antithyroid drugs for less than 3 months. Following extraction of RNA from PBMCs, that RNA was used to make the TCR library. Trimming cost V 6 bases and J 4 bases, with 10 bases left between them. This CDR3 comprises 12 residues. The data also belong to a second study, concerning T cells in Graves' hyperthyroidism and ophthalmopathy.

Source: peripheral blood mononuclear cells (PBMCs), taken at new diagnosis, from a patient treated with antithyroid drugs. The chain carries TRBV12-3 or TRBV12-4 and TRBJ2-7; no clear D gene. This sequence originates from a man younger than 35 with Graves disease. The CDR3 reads CASSFDLYEQYF. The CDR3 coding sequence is TGTGCCAGCAGCTTTGACTTGTACGAGCAGTACTTC.